This T cell receptor (beta chain) stems from a study of blood T cell repertoires in COVID-19. Overall study: PBMCs, B-cell-depleted T cells, or T cells provided the cDNA or gDNA that made up the material.

The CDR3 is made up of 16 amino acids. Germline V gene sequence: CDR1 LNHDA, CDR2 SQIVND (reference sequence). V lost 9 bases, J lost 4 bases, and 25 bases lay in between. As handled by the study authors: Amplified reference gene primers provided the basis for estimating nucleated cell counts. Clones were sequenced by immunoSEQ multiplex PCR, and TCRdb holds only the in-frame ones, with some missing. V, J and clone size are those of that table, while D and trimming were read from the DNA. This sample carries 25,000 to 30,000 clones, 70% to 85% of them seen once, and the ten largest clones take about 1.8%.

Specimen: peripheral blood. V and J are TRBV19 and TRBJ2-7; D remains unclear. This clonotype was sampled from an elderly man with active or convalescent COVID-19. The CDR3 region is CASPPGATHRVYEQYF. In nucleotides, the CDR3 is TGTGCCAGCCCCCCGGGTGCGACTCACCGGGTTTACGAGCAGTACTTC.